The 10 T cell receptor beta chains presented below share a single source sample, sequenced in a study of T cells in Graves' hyperthyroidism and ophthalmopathy. The source material, RNA transcripts, was used to amplify TCR beta CDR3 regions. The TCR CDR3 first-round RT-PCR relied on the HTBI primer set. TCRdb analysed the multiplex PCR reads with MiXCR anew, one entry per CDR3 protein. The profile covers hundreds of thousands of distinct CDR3 sequences, with 13% appearing a single time and 9.2% taken by the ten largest. The material sequenced was blood. These receptors all come from a woman younger than 35 with Graves' hyperthyroidism.

This clonotype was observed many times. V usage is TRBV11-1 and J usage is TRBJ1-1, with D unresolved. CDR3 length: 16 residues. The V gene lost 6 bases and the J gene lost 1 base, with 18 bases spanning the gap. The germline V gene encodes CDR1 SGHAT and CDR2 FQDESV (reference sequence). CDR3 nucleotides: TGTGCCAGCAGTAAAAGCGGTAACACTTCGAACACTGAAGCTTTCTTT. It encodes CASSKSGNTSNTEAFF.

This clonotype was seen a handful of times. The chain is built from TRBV29-1 and TRBJ2-1, with TRBD1 as a possible D gene (6 bases). This CDR3 region has 14 residues. Trimming left V 3 bases short and J 2 bases short, with 11 bases between. Germline V gene sequence: CDR1 SQVTM, CDR2 ANQGSEA. CDR3 DNA: TGCAGCGTTGATGGGACACTGACCTACAATGAGCAGTTCTTC. Encoded protein: CSVDGTLTYNEQFF.

At least ten counts were recorded for this clonotype. This chain uses TRBV5-1 with TRBJ1-1, with 8 bases that match TRBD1. V lost 4 bases, J lost 2 bases, and 4 bases stayed unmatched. Germline CDR1 SGHRS, CDR2 YFSETQ. This CDR3 contains 14 residues. CDR3 amino acids: CASSGQGLNTEAFF. The CDR3 bases are TGCGCCAGCAGCGGACAGGGTCTAAACACTGAAGCTTTCTTT.

Notes on this clonotype: The CDR3 carries no conserved terminal phenylalanine or tryptophan, so it likely arises from a read error. The J gene is TRBJ1-1, the V gene TRBV19; unclear D gene. The CDR3 runs 12 residues. The germline V gene has CDR1 LNHDA and CDR2 SQIVND (reference sequence). V was clipped by 5 bases and J by 1 base, with 5 bases between them. The CDR3 DNA reads TGTGCCAGTAGTCTCCGGAACACTGAAGCTTTCTCT. Translation gives CASSLRNTEAFS.

The J gene is TRBJ1-5, the V gene TRBV7-9, with D possibly matching TRBD1 (6 bases). The CDR3 loop spans 14 amino acids. Trimming shortened V by 1 base and J by 6 bases, and 10 bases separated the two germline ends. Looked up from germline, CDR1 is SEHNR and CDR2 is FQNEAQ (reference sequence). The CDR3 here is CASSLDRDGQPQHF. CDR3 in DNA: TGTGCCAGCAGCTTAGACAGGGACGGTCAGCCCCAGCATTTT.

Only a few counts were recorded for this clonotype. This chain uses TRBV9 with TRBJ2-7; D is unresolved. The CDR3 consists of 15 residues. Germline CDR1 and CDR2: SGDLS and YYNGEE. The V end lost 3 bases, the J end lost 1 base, and 14 bases lay between the germline ends. In nucleotides, the CDR3 is TGTGCCAGCAGCGCTGACGGGTTGGAGTCCTACGAGCAGTACTTC. Protein sequence: CASSADGLESYEQYF.

Comments on this clonotype: A read error may be the cause here, since a much bigger clone is one base away. This sequence joins TRBV7-8 and TRBJ1-1; D is possibly TRBD1 (5 bases). CDR1 is SGHVS and CDR2 is FQNEAQ in the germline V gene. The CDR3 has 14 residues. The CDR3 nucleotides read TGTGCCAGCAGCTTAGACACGGCGGGGACTGCAGCTTTCTTT. It is translated as CASSLDTAGTAAFF.

With respect to this clonotype: A much larger clone is a single base away; this may be a read error. The V call is TRBV12-3 or TRBV12-4, the J call TRBJ2-2; D gene unclear. There are 13 residues in the CDR3. The CDR3 loop is CGSSFYVTGELFF. CDR3 DNA: TGTGGCAGCAGTTTCTATGTTACCGGGGAGCTGTTTTTT.

In this sample, this clonotype turned up many times. CDR3 amino acids: CSVELRGLTEQYF. The CDR3 bases are TGCAGCGTTGAACTCAGGGGACTTACGGAGCAGTACTTC. The chain is built from TRBV29-1 and TRBJ2-7; possibly TRBD1 or TRBD2 for D (6 bases each). CDR1 is SQVTM, CDR2 ANQGSEA, per germline. The germline V and J ends were trimmed by 2 bases and 7 bases, with 15 bases remaining between them. The CDR3 is 13 residues long.

Details on this clonotype: With a much larger clone just one base away, this may be a read error. The chain has TRBV7-6 and TRBJ2-7; D may correspond to TRBD1 or TRBD2 (7 bases each). This CDR3 has 15 residues. Germline CDR1 and CDR2: SGHVS and FNYEAQ. This CDR3 reads CTSSPGGGLAYEQYF. The CDR3 region has the DNA TGTACCAGCAGCCCAGGGGGGGGGCTGGCCTACGAGCAGTACTTC.